Following are 25 T cell receptor beta chains from one sample sequenced in a study of T cell clonotyping in hematopoietic cell transplantation (dated by TCRdb to 2020 to 2023). Read against the paper, the sample's time point label means: 100 days after allo-HCT. The method behind the library was the immunoSEQ multiplex PCR assay. TCRdb limited this immuneACCESS table to in-frame rearrangements with V and J called. A share of clones is missing; checked studies link under half to unresolved V genes, and the rest is unexplained. Recorded for this sample are fewer than 20,000 clones; 85% of them occurred a single time. The top ten clonotypes cover roughly 4.2% of the sample. The sample in question was PBMCs, obtained 100 days after allogeneic stem cell transplant. These receptors came from a male patient aged 60 to 75 who had an allogeneic stem cell transplant from a related donor, so the T cells may come from the graft donor. Some clones in this sample may be carry-over from other donors' samples.

The V and J genes are TRBV11-1 and TRBJ2-4, with 9 bases fitting TRBD1. This CDR3 is built from 13 residues. Trimming at V came to 2 bases and at J to 12 bases, leaving 5 bases not matched to a gene. The germline gives CDR1 SGHAT, CDR2 FQDESV (reference sequence). This CDR3 is CASSLPGQGNQYF. CDR3 nucleotides: TGTGCCAGCAGCTTACCGGGACAGGGTAATCAGTACTTC.

CDR3 loop: CASSLDGSLTSGTYEQYF. Written as DNA, the CDR3 is TGCGCCAGCAGCTTGGACGGCAGCCTGACTAGCGGCACCTACGAGCAGTACTTC. The V gene is TRBV5-1, the J gene TRBJ2-7; 9 bases match TRBD2. Germline V gives CDR1 SGHRS, CDR2 YFSETQ. J lost 2 bases, V lost 0 bases, and 12 bases had no gene match. The CDR3 spans 18 residues.

The chain employs TRBV6-6 and TRBJ1-2, with D possibly matching TRBD1 (6 bases). Germline CDR1 reads MNHNY; CDR2 reads SVGAGI (reference sequence). The ends were cut back, 6 bases at V and 8 bases at J, with 16 bases in the middle. The CDR3 consists of 13 residues. The CDR3 nucleotides are TGTGCCAGCAGGCCGGACAGCAAGGACGGCTACACCTTC. Translation gives CASRPDSKDGYTF.

The V call is TRBV10-3, the J call TRBJ2-7; a weak D match, TRBD2 (5 bases). This CDR3 spans 14 amino acids. Germline lookup yields CDR1 ENHRY and CDR2 SYGVKD. V was shortened by 0 bases and J by 2 bases, with 8 bases between the two germline ends. The CDR3 nucleotides are TGTGCCATCAGTGAGTCTGAGGGAGCCTACGAGCAGTACTTC. Amino acid sequence: CAISESEGAYEQYF.

The rearrangement joins TRBV7-3 to TRBJ2-7; tentatively, D is TRBD1 (5 bases). This CDR3 has 13 residues. Trimming removed 5 bases at V and 1 base at J, with 9 bases between. Germline CDR1 and CDR2: SGHTA and FQGTGA. The CDR3 nucleotides are TGTGCCAGCAGCGCCACAGGATCCTACGAGCAGTACTTC. Residues: CASSATGSYEQYF.

This chain links TRBV29-1 with TRBJ2-5, with D tentatively TRBD1 (6 bases). The V end lost 4 bases, the J end lost 4 bases, and 16 bases lay between the germline ends. CDR1 and CDR2 (germline): SQVTM, ANQGSEA. This CDR3 contains 14 residues. The CDR3 reads CSVAIGARGETQYF. CDR3 in DNA: TGCAGCGTTGCTATCGGTGCCAGGGGAGAGACCCAGTACTTC.

A few counts support this clone. The chain has TRBV7-2 and TRBJ1-5, with no clear D. Germline V gene sequence: CDR1 SGHTA, CDR2 FQGNSA. V shed 1 base and J shed 3 bases, with 7 bases lying between them. This CDR3 comprises 14 residues. The CDR3 DNA is TGTGCCAGCAGCTTAGGGGCAGCCAATCAGCCCCAGCATTTT. Translating gives CASSLGAANQPQHF.

The rearrangement uses TRBV9 and TRBJ2-2, with 8 nucleotides matching TRBD1. CDR3 size: 19 residues. Trimming at V came to 6 bases and at J to 2 bases, leaving 18 bases not matched to a gene. From germline, CDR1 is SGDLS and CDR2 YYNGEE. As DNA, the CDR3 is TGTGCCAGCACCTCGCGGCCAATACCGGGACAGGAAAACACCGGGGAGCTGTTTTTT. Its protein product is CASTSRPIPGQENTGELFF.

This sequence joins TRBV19 and TRBJ2-5; D might be TRBD2 (6 bases). Looked up from germline, CDR1 is LNHDA and CDR2 is SQIVND (reference sequence). V was trimmed by 5 bases and J by 1 base, leaving 14 bases between them. CDR3 length: 15 residues. In DNA, the CDR3 is TGTGCCAGTAGTCGGTTACGGGACTTCCAAGAGACCCAGTACTTC. As protein: CASSRLRDFQETQYF. Full variable domain (outside the CDR3, taken from reference TRBV19 and TRBJ2-5): DGGITQSPKYLFRKEGQNVTLSCEQNLNHDAMYWYRQDPGQGLRLIYYSQIVNDFQKGDIAEGYSVSREKKESFPLTVTSAQKNPTAFYLCASSRLRDFQETQYFGPGTRLLVL.

The chain has TRBV27 and TRBJ2-2; possibly TRBD1 or TRBD2 for D (6 bases each). Trimming took off 5 bases at V and 10 bases at J, with 14 bases between the two ends. The CDR3 totals 13 residues. Germline CDR1 and CDR2: MNHEY and SMNVEV (reference sequence). The CDR3 reads CASSIIGGEELFF. The CDR3 nucleotides read TGTGCCAGCAGTATTATCGGGGGCGAGGAGCTGTTTTTT.

This clone was counted between two and nine times. The chain links TRBV5-1 to TRBJ1-1; unclear D gene. The V end lost 2 bases, the J end lost 4 bases, and 3 bases lay between the germline ends. The germline CDR1 and CDR2 sequences are SGHRS and YFSETQ. The CDR3 runs to 11 residues. The CDR3 nucleotides are TGCGCCAGCAGCTTAGGCACTGAAGCTTTCTTT. Protein product: CASSLGTEAFF.

The V gene is TRBV12-5, the J gene TRBJ2-7; the match to TRBD1 covers 7 bases. This CDR3 contains 15 residues. CDR1 is LGHNT and CDR2 is FRNRAP in the germline V gene. J was trimmed by 6 bases and V by 2 bases; bases with no gene match: 10. CDR3 DNA sequence: TGTGCTAGTGGTTTGAACGGGACAGAGATTCCCGAGCAGTACTTC. This codes for CASGLNGTEIPEQYF.

The V call is TRBV7-6, the J call TRBJ2-3, with 10 bases lining up with TRBD1. The CDR3 is 17 residues long. The junction had 8 bases not matched to a gene; V was cut back by 1 base and J by 4 bases. Germline V gene lookup returns CDR1 SGHVS and CDR2 FNYEAQ. The CDR3 DNA reads TGTGCCAGCAGCTTAGTCCCGACAGGGGGCTCGTCAGATACGCAGTATTTT. Its translation is CASSLVPTGGSSDTQYF.

The chain employs TRBV10-3 and TRBJ2-3; tentative D call: TRBD2 (6 bases). This CDR3 is built from 16 residues. The V gene lost 2 bases and the J gene lost 0 bases, with 12 bases spanning the gap. The V gene's germline CDR1 is ENHRY and CDR2 SYGVKD. DNA of the CDR3: TGTGCCATCAGTGAGACCGGGACTCCTAGCACAGATACGCAGTATTTT. Translation gives CAISETGTPSTDTQYF.

The CDR3 loop reads CASSLDRVSDEQYF. DNA for the CDR3: TGTGCCAGCAGCTTAGACAGGGTTTCCGACGAGCAGTACTTC. This sequence joins TRBV7-2 and TRBJ2-7; D may be TRBD1 (6 bases). The V end lost 1 base, the J end lost 5 bases, and 12 bases lay between the germline ends. From germline, CDR1 is SGHTA and CDR2 FQGNSA. The CDR3 length is 14 residues. Based on the CDR3 plus reference TRBV7-2 and TRBJ2-7, the full variable domain is GAGVSQSPSNKVTEKGKDVELRCDPISGHTALYWYRQSLGQGLEFLIYFQGNSAPDKSGLPSDRFSAERTGGSVSTLTIQRTQQEDSAVYLCASSLDRVSDEQYFGPGTRLTVT.

This chain links TRBV4-3 with TRBJ2-1, with 15 bases lining up with TRBD2. CDR3 length: 16 amino acids. J gave up 12 bases and V 2 bases, and 8 bases lay outside the gene matches. Germline lookup yields CDR1 LGHNA and CDR2 YSLEER. The CDR3 DNA sequence: TGCGCCAGCAGCCAACCGGGACTAGCGGGGGGCGGGGGGCAGTTCTTC. Translated, it gives CASSQPGLAGGGGQFF.

This chain uses TRBV7-9 with TRBJ2-2, with D uncertain. V lost 2 bases and J lost 1, with 2 bases in between. This CDR3 region has 13 residues. CDR1 is SEHNR, CDR2 FQNEAQ, per germline (reference sequence). The DNA of the CDR3 is TGTGCCAGCAGCTTATTGAACACCGGGGAGCTGTTTTTT. As protein: CASSLLNTGELFF.

This clone was seen once. This chain links TRBV5-4 with TRBJ2-1; 7 positions agree with TRBD1. Trimming at V came to 5 bases and at J to 0 bases, leaving 8 bases not matched to a gene. The CDR3 is 16 amino acids. Germline loops: CDR1 SGHNT, CDR2 YYREEE (reference sequence). This chain's CDR3 is CASRTQDRLSYNEQFF. DNA for the CDR3: TGTGCCAGCAGGACCCAGGACAGGCTCTCCTACAATGAGCAGTTCTTC. The variable domain in full, completed from reference TRBV5-4 and TRBJ2-1, reads ETGVTQSPTHLIKTRGQQVTLRCSSQSGHNTVSWYQQALGQGPQFIFQYYREEENGRGNFPPRFSGLQFPNYSSELNVNALELDDSALYLCASRTQDRLSYNEQFFGPGTRLTVL.

The CDR3 loop is CASSTGLAREQYF. DNA of the CDR3: TGTGCCAGTAGTACGGGACTAGCGAGGGAGCAGTACTTC. The chain is built from TRBV19 and TRBJ2-7; 10 bases map to TRBD2. The CDR3 runs to 13 residues. The V and J ends lost 4 bases and 7 bases, in that order; junction bases with no gene match: 4. Per germline, CDR1 LNHDA and CDR2 SQIVND (reference sequence). The entire variable domain, with the rest obtained from reference TRBV19 and TRBJ2-7, is as follows: DGGITQSPKYLFRKEGQNVTLSCEQNLNHDAMYWYRQDPGQGLRLIYYSQIVNDFQKGDIAEGYSVSREKKESFPLTVTSAQKNPTAFYLCASSTGLAREQYFGPGTRLTVT.

CDR3 amino acids: CASSPGAAEETQYF. DNA of the CDR3: TGTGCCAGCAGCCCAGGGGCTGCGGAAGAGACCCAGTACTTC. V usage is TRBV5-4 and J usage is TRBJ2-5, with D tentatively TRBD1 (6 bases). The germline V gene has CDR1 SGHNT and CDR2 YYREEE (reference sequence). The CDR3 runs to 14 residues. V was trimmed by 4 bases and J by 3 bases, leaving 13 bases between them.

The V call is TRBV10-3, the J call TRBJ2-3, with 7 positions matching TRBD2. CDR1 and CDR2 (germline): ENHRY, SYGVKD. V gave up 4 bases and J gave up 3 bases; unmatched junction bases: 1. This CDR3 is built from 13 residues. CDR3 in DNA: TGTGCCATCAGTGGACTAGCAACAGATACGCAGTATTTT. Protein: CAISGLATDTQYF.

The J gene is TRBJ1-2, the V gene TRBV25-1; 8 nucleotides align to TRBD1. CDR3 length: 15 residues. Germline V lookup: CDR1 MGHDK, CDR2 SYGVNS. With V trimmed by 3 bases and J by 4 bases, 7 bases remained unmatched. CDR3 bases: TGTGCCAGCAGTGACCAAGACAGGGGTTTCTATGGCTACACCTTC. It codes for CASSDQDRGFYGYTF.

This sequence joins TRBV19 and TRBJ2-3; 7 nucleotides align to TRBD1. The CDR3 has 14 residues. From germline, CDR1 is LNHDA and CDR2 SQIVND (reference sequence). V trimming: 6 bases; J trimming: 2 bases; junction bases outside the gene matches: 5. This CDR3 reads CASRPTGITDTQYF. CDR3 DNA sequence: TGTGCCAGTAGACCGACAGGGATCACAGATACGCAGTATTTT.

The chain carries TRBV7-8 and TRBJ1-3; no reliable D call. CDR1 and CDR2 (germline): SGHVS, FQNEAQ. The ends were cut back, 5 bases at V and 0 bases at J, with 5 bases in the middle. The CDR3 is 13 residues long. The CDR3 region has the DNA TGTGCCAGCAGCCGTATCTCTGGAAACACCATATATTTT. Protein sequence: CASSRISGNTIYF.

This clone turned up a few times. This chain links TRBV18 with TRBJ1-6, with 7 bases matching TRBD1. Germline V gene sequence: CDR1 KGHSH, CDR2 LQKENI. The V segment lost 3 bases and the J segment 10 bases; nucleotides outside the gene matches: 12. The length of the CDR3 is 16 residues. As DNA, the CDR3 is TGTGCCAGCTCACCGAGCTCCGGGACAGCTAGCTCACCCCTCCACTTT. Translation gives CASSPSSGTASSPLHF.